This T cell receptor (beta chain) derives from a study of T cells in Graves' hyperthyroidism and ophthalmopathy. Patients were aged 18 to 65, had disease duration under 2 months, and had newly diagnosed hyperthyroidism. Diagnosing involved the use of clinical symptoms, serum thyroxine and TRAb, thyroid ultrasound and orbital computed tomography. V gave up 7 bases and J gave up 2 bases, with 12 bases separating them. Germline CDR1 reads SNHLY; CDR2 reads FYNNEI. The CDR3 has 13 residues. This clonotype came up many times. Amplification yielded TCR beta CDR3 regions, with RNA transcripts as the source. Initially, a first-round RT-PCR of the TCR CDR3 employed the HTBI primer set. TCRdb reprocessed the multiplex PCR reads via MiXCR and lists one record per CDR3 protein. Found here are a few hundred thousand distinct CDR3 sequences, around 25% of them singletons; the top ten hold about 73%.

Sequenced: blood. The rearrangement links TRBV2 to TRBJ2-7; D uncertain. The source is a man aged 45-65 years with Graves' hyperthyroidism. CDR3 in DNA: TGTGCCAGCACCCGGACCGAGACCTACGAGCAGTACTTC. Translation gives CASTRTETYEQYF.